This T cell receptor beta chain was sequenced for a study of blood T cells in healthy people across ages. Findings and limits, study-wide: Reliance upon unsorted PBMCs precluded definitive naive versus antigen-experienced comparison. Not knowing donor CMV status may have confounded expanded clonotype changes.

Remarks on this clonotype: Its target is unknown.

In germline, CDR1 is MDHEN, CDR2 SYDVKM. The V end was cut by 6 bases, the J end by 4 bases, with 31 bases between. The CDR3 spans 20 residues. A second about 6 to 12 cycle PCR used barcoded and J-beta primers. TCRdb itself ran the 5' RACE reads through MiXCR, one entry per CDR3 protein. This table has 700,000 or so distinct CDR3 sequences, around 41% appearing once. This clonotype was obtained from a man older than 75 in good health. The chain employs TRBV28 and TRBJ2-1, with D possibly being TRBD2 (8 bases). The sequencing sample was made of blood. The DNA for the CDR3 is TGTGCCAGCAGGTACGAACCGACAGGGAGATTGGCTAGCGGGTACAATGAGCAGTTCTTC. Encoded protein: CASRYEPTGRLASGYNEQFF.